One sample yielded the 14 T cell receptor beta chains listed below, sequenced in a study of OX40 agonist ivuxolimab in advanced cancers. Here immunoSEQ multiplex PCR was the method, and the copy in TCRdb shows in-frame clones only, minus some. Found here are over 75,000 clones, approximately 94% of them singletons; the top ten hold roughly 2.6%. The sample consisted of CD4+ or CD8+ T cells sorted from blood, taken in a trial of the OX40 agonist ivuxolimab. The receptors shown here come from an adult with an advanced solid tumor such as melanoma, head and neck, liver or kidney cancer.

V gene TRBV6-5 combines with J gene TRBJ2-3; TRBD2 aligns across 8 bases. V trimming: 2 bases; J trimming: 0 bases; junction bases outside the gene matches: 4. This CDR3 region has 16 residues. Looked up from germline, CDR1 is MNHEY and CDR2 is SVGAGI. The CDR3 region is CASSYGLAGSTDTQYF. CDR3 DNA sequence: TGTGCCAGCAGTTACGGGCTAGCGGGTAGCACAGATACGCAGTATTTT.

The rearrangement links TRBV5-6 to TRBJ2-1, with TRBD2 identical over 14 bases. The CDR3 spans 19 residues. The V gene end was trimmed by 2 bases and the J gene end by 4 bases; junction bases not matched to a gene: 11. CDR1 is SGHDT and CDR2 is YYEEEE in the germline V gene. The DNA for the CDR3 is TGTGCCAGCAGCTTTTTGTTCCCTAGGACTAGCGGGGGGTACAATGAGCAGTTCTTC. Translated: CASSFLFPRTSGGYNEQFF.

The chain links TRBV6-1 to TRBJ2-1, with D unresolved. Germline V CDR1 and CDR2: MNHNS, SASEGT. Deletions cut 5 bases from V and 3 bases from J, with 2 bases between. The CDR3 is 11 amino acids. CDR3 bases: TGTGCCAGCAGTTTCTACAATGAGCAGTTCTTC. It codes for CASSFYNEQFF.

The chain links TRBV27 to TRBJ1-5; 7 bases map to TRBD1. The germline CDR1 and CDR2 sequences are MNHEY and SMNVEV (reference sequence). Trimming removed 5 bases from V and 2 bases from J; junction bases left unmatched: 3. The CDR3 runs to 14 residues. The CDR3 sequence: CASSHRGGNQPQHF. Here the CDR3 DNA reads TGTGCCAGCAGTCACAGGGGAGGCAATCAGCCCCAGCATTTT.

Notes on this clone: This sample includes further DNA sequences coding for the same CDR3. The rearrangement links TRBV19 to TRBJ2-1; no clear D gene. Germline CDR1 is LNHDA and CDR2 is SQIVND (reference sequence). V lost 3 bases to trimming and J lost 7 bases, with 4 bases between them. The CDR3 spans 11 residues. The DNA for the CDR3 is TGTGCCAGTAGTATCGGTAATGAGCAGTTCTTC. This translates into CASSIGNEQFF.

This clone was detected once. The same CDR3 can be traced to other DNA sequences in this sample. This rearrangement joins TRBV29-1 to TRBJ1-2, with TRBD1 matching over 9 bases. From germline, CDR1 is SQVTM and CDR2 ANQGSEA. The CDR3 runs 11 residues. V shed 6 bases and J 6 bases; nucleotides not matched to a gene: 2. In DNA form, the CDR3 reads TGCAGCGTCCGACAGGGGGATGGCTACACCTTC. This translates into CSVRQGDGYTF.

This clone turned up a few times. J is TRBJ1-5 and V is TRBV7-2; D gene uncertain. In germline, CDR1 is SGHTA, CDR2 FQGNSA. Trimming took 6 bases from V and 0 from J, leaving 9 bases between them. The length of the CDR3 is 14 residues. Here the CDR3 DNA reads TGTGCCAGCAGACCGGACCTTAGCAATCAGCCCCAGCATTTT. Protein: CASRPDLSNQPQHF.

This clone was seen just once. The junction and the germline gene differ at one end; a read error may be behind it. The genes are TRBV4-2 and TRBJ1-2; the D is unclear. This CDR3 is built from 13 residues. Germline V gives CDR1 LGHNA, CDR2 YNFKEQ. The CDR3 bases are TGTGCCAGCAGCCCCCCTGGTTCCCAAATCGGATACTTC. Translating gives CASSPPGSQIGYF.

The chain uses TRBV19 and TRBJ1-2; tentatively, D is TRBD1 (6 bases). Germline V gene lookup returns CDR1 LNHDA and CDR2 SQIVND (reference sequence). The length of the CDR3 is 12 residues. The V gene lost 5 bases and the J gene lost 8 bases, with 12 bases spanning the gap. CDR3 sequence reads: CASSPTGWGYTF. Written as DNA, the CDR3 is TGTGCCAGTAGTCCCACAGGGTGGGGCTACACCTTC.

The CDR3 protein is CASSGQGAYGYTF. The DNA for the CDR3 is TGCGCCAGCTCGGGACAGGGAGCCTATGGCTACACCTTC. The V call is TRBV5-1, the J call TRBJ1-2; 9 bases are shared with TRBD1. There are 13 residues in the CDR3. After removal of 7 bases from V and 4 bases from J, the junction contained 5 bases not matched to a gene. Germline CDR1 reads SGHRS; CDR2 reads YFSETQ.

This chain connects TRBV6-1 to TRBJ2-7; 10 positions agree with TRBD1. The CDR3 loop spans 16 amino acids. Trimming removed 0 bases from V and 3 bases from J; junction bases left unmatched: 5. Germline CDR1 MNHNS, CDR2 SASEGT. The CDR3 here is CASSEARTGGIYEQYF. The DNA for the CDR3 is TGTGCCAGCAGTGAAGCCCGGACAGGGGGTATCTACGAGCAGTACTTC.

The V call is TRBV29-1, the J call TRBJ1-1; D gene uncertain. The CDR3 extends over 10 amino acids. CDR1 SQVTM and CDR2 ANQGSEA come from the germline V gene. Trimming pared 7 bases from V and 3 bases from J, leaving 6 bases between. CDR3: CSAADTEAFF. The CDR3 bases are TGCAGCGCTGCGGACACTGAAGCTTTCTTT. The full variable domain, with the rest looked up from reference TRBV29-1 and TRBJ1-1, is SAVISQKPSRDICQRGTSLTIQCQVDSQVTMMFWYRQQPGQSLTLIATANQGSEATYESGFVIDKFPISRPNLTFSTLTVSNMSPEDSSIYLCSAADTEAFFGQGTRLTVV.

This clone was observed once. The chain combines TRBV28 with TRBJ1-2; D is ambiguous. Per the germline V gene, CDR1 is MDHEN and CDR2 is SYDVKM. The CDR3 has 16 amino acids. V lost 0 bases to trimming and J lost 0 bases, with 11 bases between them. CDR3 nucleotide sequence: TGTGCCAGCAGTTTATGGGTGGCGGTAGCTAACTATGGCTACACCTTC. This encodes CASSLWVAVANYGYTF.

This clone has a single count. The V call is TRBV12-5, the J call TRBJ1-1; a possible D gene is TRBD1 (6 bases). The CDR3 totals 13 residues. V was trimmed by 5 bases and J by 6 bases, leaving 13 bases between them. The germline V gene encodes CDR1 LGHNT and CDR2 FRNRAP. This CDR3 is CASGLSRQAEAFF. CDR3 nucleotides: TGTGCTAGTGGTCTCTCCCGACAGGCTGAAGCTTTCTTT. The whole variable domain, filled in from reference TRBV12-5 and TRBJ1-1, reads DARVTQTPRHKVTEMGQEVTMRCQPILGHNTVFWYRQTMMQGLELLAYFRNRAPLDDSGMPKDRFSAEMPDATLATLKIQPSEPRDSAVYFCASGLSRQAEAFFGQGTRLTVV.